Following are 29 T cell receptor beta chains from one sample sequenced in a study of early T cells in non-severe SARS-CoV-2 infection. TCRdb called the 5' RACE reads again in MiXCR, with one record for every CDR3 protein. The sample carries tens of thousands of distinct CDR3 sequences, 10% to 15% recorded once. Sequencing was carried out using whole blood. Receptors originate from an adult who was a healthcare worker with PCR-confirmed SARS-CoV-2 infection or an uninfected control (not recorded which).

The CDR3 loop is CASSPGGAEAKNIQYF. The CDR3 DNA reads as TGTGCCAGCAGTCCAGGGGGCGCAGAAGCCAAAAACATTCAGTACTTC. The chain recombines TRBV27 with TRBJ2-4, with TRBD1 matching 8 bases. Germline CDR1 reads MNHEY; CDR2 reads SMNVEV (reference sequence). This CDR3 is 16 amino acids long. Germline trimming cut 5 bases from V and 0 bases from J; bases unmatched to any gene: 6.

The V gene is TRBV7-6, the J gene TRBJ2-3; no reliable D call. V lost 4 bases and J lost 2, with 10 bases in between. The CDR3 totals 14 residues. Germline V lookup: CDR1 SGHVS, CDR2 FNYEAQ. CDR3 in amino acids: CASSSGSSTDTQYF. The DNA for the CDR3 is TGTGCCAGCAGCTCCGGGTCTTCCACAGATACGCAGTATTTT.

The V and J genes are TRBV9 and TRBJ2-7; 9 positions agree with TRBD2. This CDR3 has 15 amino acids. With 3 bases clipped from V and 3 bases from J, the junction kept 7 bases outside the gene matches. Germline CDR1 and CDR2: SGDLS and YYNGEE. The CDR3, as DNA: TGTGCCAGCAGCGAACGCGGGGGGGCAAACTACGAGCAGTACTTC. Its translation: CASSERGGANYEQYF.

The chain has TRBV19 and TRBJ2-5; either TRBD1 or TRBD2 may fit D (5 bases each). Per the germline V gene, CDR1 is LNHDA and CDR2 is SQIVND (reference sequence). V was clipped by 4 bases and J by 3 bases, with 15 bases between them. The CDR3 runs 15 residues. CDR3 nucleotide sequence: TGTGCCAGTAGTACTCACCGTCTGGGGGAAGAGACCCAGTACTTC. Protein product: CASSTHRLGEETQYF.

The V gene is TRBV4-2, the J gene TRBJ2-7; the D gene could be TRBD1 or TRBD2 (5 bases each). In germline, CDR1 is LGHNA, CDR2 YNFKEQ. The CDR3 is made up of 14 amino acids. V gave up 7 bases and J gave up 4 bases, with 17 bases separating them. CDR3 sequence: CASKESQGPYEQYF. The CDR3 region has the DNA TGTGCCAGCAAAGAGAGTCAGGGACCATACGAGCAGTACTTC.

The chain uses TRBV7-9 and TRBJ2-7; D gene uncertain. Trimming removed 5 bases from V and 5 bases from J, with 16 bases in between. The V gene's germline CDR1 is SEHNR and CDR2 FQNEAQ (reference sequence). The CDR3 contains 14 residues. The CDR3 is CASSLVRDSHEQYF. The CDR3 nucleotides are TGTGCCAGCAGCCTTGTAAGGGATTCTCACGAGCAGTACTTC.

The table lists this clonotype with many counts. V usage is TRBV7-2 and J usage is TRBJ1-1; D is possibly TRBD1 (6 bases). Per the germline V gene, CDR1 is SGHTA and CDR2 is FQGNSA. The V gene lost 4 bases and the J gene lost 1 base, with 10 bases spanning the gap. The CDR3 totals 14 residues. The CDR3 is CASSSLTGNTEAFF. The DNA of the CDR3 is TGTGCCAGCAGCTCCTTGACAGGGAACACTGAAGCTTTCTTT.

This clonotype was detected ten times or more. This sequence joins TRBV20-1 and TRBJ2-7; D is perhaps TRBD2 (6 bases). V was pared by 0 bases and J by 2 bases, with 11 bases between. The germline V gene has CDR1 DFQATT and CDR2 SNEGSKA (reference sequence). The CDR3 is 14 amino acids. CDR3 protein: CSARDPSAAYEQYF. The CDR3 bases are TGCAGTGCTAGAGATCCTAGCGCAGCCTACGAGCAGTACTTC.

This clonotype was seen repeatedly, ten times or more. The chain carries TRBV19 and TRBJ2-7; weak D call: TRBD2 (6 bases). The CDR3 length is 14 residues. Trimming stripped 6 bases from V and 5 bases from J, with 17 bases between. Germline V gene data show CDR1 as LNHDA and CDR2 as SQIVND (reference sequence). CDR3 protein: CASRRTGSRDEQYF. For the CDR3, the DNA is TGTGCCAGTAGACGTACCGGGAGCCGAGACGAGCAGTACTTC.

Only a few counts were recorded for this clonotype. The chain joins TRBV10-3 to TRBJ1-1; TRBD1 might be the D (5 bases). Trimming removed 4 bases at V and 7 bases at J, with 10 bases between. The CDR3 spans 12 residues. The germline V gene encodes CDR1 ENHRY and CDR2 SYGVKD. CDR3 protein: CAISAGGREAFF. Here the CDR3 DNA reads TGTGCCATCAGTGCCGGGGGTCGTGAAGCTTTCTTT.

This clonotype was detected ten times or more. The chain links TRBV7-9 to TRBJ2-3, with TRBD1 identical over 9 bases. Germline trimming cut 4 bases from V and 8 bases from J; bases unmatched to any gene: 16. The CDR3 runs to 17 residues. The V gene's germline CDR1 is SEHNR and CDR2 FQNEAQ (reference sequence). The DNA for the CDR3 is TGTGCCAGCAGCTCATCCACAGGGGGCTACGGGTTGGGTACGCAGTATTTT. Translated, it gives CASSSSTGGYGLGTQYF.

This clonotype was found many times. V is TRBV20-1 and J is TRBJ2-1, with 8 bases matching TRBD1. The CDR3 has 14 amino acids. The V segment lost 6 bases and the J segment 5 bases; nucleotides outside the gene matches: 9. Germline V lookup: CDR1 DFQATT, CDR2 SNEGSKA (reference sequence). CDR3 coding DNA: TGCAGTGCCCTCGACAGGGGTTGGGACAATGAGCAGTTCTTC. Translated: CSALDRGWDNEQFF.

This clonotype came up a few times. The rearrangement joins TRBV7-2 to TRBJ1-1; D call uncertain. The CDR3 has 14 amino acids. From germline, CDR1 is SGHTA and CDR2 FQGNSA. The V gene lost 5 bases and the J gene lost 1 base, with 11 bases spanning the gap. CDR3 coding DNA: TGTGCCAGCAGCGTTACAAGAGGGAACACTGAAGCTTTCTTT. Encoded protein: CASSVTRGNTEAFF.

At least ten counts were recorded for this clonotype. The chain joins TRBV6-2 or TRBV6-3 to TRBJ2-3; 8 positions match TRBD2. Losses at the gene ends were 1 base for V and 3 bases for J; bases not matched to a gene: 15. The CDR3 runs to 19 residues. The V gene's germline CDR1 is MNHEY and CDR2 SVGEGT. In DNA form, the CDR3 reads TGTGCCAGCAGTTACTTCCATTCGACTAGCGAATTATTAACAGATACGCAGTATTTT. This gives the protein CASSYFHSTSELLTDTQYF.

This clonotype has ten or more counts. The CDR3 DNA reads as TGCAGTGCTGCCGGGACAACCACAGATACGCAGTATTTT. The encoded protein is CSAAGTTTDTQYF. V is TRBV20-1 and J is TRBJ2-3; possibly TRBD1 for D (6 bases). Trimming removed 5 bases at V and 2 bases at J, with 11 bases between. CDR1 is DFQATT and CDR2 is SNEGSKA in the germline V gene (reference sequence). The CDR3 totals 13 residues.

This clonotype has ten or more counts. The V and J genes are TRBV11-2 and TRBJ2-1; TRBD2 matches 13 bases. With 5 bases clipped from V and 0 bases from J, the junction kept 10 bases outside the gene matches. Germline-derived CDR1 and CDR2 are SGHAT and FQNNGV. This CDR3 spans 19 amino acids. CDR3 region: CASSPRLAGGLSSYNEQFF. The DNA of the CDR3 is TGTGCCAGCAGCCCCCGACTAGCGGGGGGTCTAAGCTCCTACAATGAGCAGTTCTTC.

This clonotype was detected only a few times. V is TRBV29-1 and J is TRBJ2-2, with D unresolved. Trimming removed 5 bases at V and 7 bases at J, with 14 bases between. Germline V gene lookup returns CDR1 SQVTM and CDR2 ANQGSEA. There are 13 residues in the CDR3. The CDR3 loop is CSVIRATDGELFF. The CDR3, as DNA: TGCAGCGTTATCCGGGCAACCGACGGGGAGCTGTTTTTT.

This clonotype appeared a few times. The J gene is TRBJ1-6, the V gene TRBV6-6; TRBD1 is a possible D gene (5 bases). CDR1 is MNHNY, CDR2 SVGAGI, per germline (reference sequence). V dropped 5 bases and J dropped 5 bases, with 10 bases sitting between them. CDR3 size: 14 residues. CDR3 sequence: CASSGVGDNSPLHF. CDR3 nucleotides: TGTGCCAGCAGTGGAGTGGGGGATAATTCACCCCTCCACTTT.

V gene TRBV5-1 combines with J gene TRBJ2-1; possible D gene TRBD2, 6 bases. Deletions cut 5 bases from V and 4 bases from J, with 19 bases between. The CDR3 is 16 amino acids. Germline CDR1 is SGHRS and CDR2 is YFSETQ. The CDR3 protein is CASSFPRGTLYNEQFF. CDR3 coding DNA: TGCGCCAGCAGTTTTCCCCGGGGGACCCTATACAATGAGCAGTTCTTC.

The chain links TRBV14 to TRBJ1-6; D not resolved. V was shortened by 8 bases and J by 7 bases, with 12 bases between the two germline ends. CDR3 length: 13 residues. Germline V lookup: CDR1 SGHDN, CDR2 FVKESK. This CDR3 is CASGGRLNSPLHF. The CDR3 nucleotides read TGTGCCAGCGGCGGACGGCTAAATTCACCCCTCCACTTT.

The chain links TRBV18 to TRBJ1-3; no reliable D call. Germline V gene lookup returns CDR1 KGHSH and CDR2 LQKENI. V was trimmed by 5 bases and J by 1 base, leaving 9 bases between them. This CDR3 contains 14 residues. The CDR3 bases are TGTGCCAGCTCAGAGCAGACTTCTGGAAACACCATATATTTT. Amino acid sequence: CASSEQTSGNTIYF. Full variable domain (outside the CDR3, taken from reference TRBV18 and TRBJ1-3): NAGVMQNPRHLVRRRGQEARLRCSPMKGHSHVYWYRQLPEEGLKFMVYLQKENIIDESGMPKERFSAEFPKEGPSILRIQQVVRGDSAAYFCASSEQTSGNTIYFGEGSWLTVV.

This clonotype was detected ten times or more. The chain has TRBV12-3 or TRBV12-4 and TRBJ2-5; D is unclear. The V end lost 3 bases, the J end lost 5 bases, and 10 bases lay between the germline ends. The CDR3 is made up of 13 amino acids. CDR3 in DNA: TGTGCCAGCAGTTTTAATGGTTTGGAGACCCAGTACTTC. It is translated as CASSFNGLETQYF.

This clonotype was detected a few times. V usage is TRBV6-1 and J usage is TRBJ2-1; 9 nucleotides agree with TRBD2. The CDR3 has 18 amino acids. V was pared by 1 base and J by 3 bases, with 10 bases of the junction left unmatched. Germline CDR1 and CDR2: MNHNS and SASEGT. CDR3 in DNA: TGTGCCAGCAGTGAAGAGGAGACTAGCGGTTTTTTCTACAATGAGCAGTTCTTC. This codes for CASSEEETSGFFYNEQFF.

This clonotype appeared many times. The CDR3 DNA follows: TGTGCCAGCAGTTACTCAGGGGTGGAGACCCAGTACTTC. Protein sequence: CASSYSGVETQYF. The chain couples TRBV6-6 to TRBJ2-5, with D perhaps TRBD1 (5 bases). Trimming cost V 0 bases and J 5 bases, with 7 bases left between them. In germline, CDR1 is MNHNY, CDR2 SVGAGI (reference sequence). This CDR3 has 13 amino acids.

This clonotype was seen at least ten times. This chain joins TRBV2 and TRBJ2-6; no definite D call. Germline-derived CDR1 and CDR2 are SNHLY and FYNNEI. The CDR3 is 15 amino acids. Trimming cost V 6 bases and J 1 base, with 10 bases left between them. The DNA of the CDR3 is TGTGCCAGCAGCGCTACTTGGTCTGGGGCCAACGTCCTGACTTTC. Protein: CASSATWSGANVLTF. Based on the CDR3 plus reference TRBV2 and TRBJ2-6, the full variable domain is EPEVTQTPSHQVTQMGQEVILRCVPISNHLYFYWYRQILGQKVEFLVSFYNNEISEKSEIFDDQFSVERPDGSNFTLKIRSTKLEDSAMYFCASSATWSGANVLTFGAGSRLTVL.

This clonotype was recorded at least ten times. The chain carries TRBV2 and TRBJ2-2; 9 bases agree with TRBD1. CDR1 and CDR2 (germline): SNHLY, FYNNEI. The junction had 11 bases not matched to a gene; V was cut back by 8 bases and J by 7 bases. There are 15 residues in the CDR3. The CDR3 nucleotides are TGTGCCAGCGGGAACAGGGGGCCGATTAACGGGGAGCTGTTTTTT. As protein: CASGNRGPINGELFF.

This clonotype occurred a few times. The chain joins TRBV7-8 to TRBJ2-5, with D perhaps being TRBD1 or TRBD2 (6 bases each). This CDR3 comprises 15 residues. Trimming stripped 5 bases from V and 3 bases from J, with 16 bases between. Germline CDR1 is SGHVS and CDR2 is FQNEAQ. CDR3 residues: CASSLDWGAEETQYF. In DNA, the CDR3 is TGTGCCAGCAGCCTAGATTGGGGGGCTGAAGAGACCCAGTACTTC.

The chain recombines TRBV11-2 with TRBJ2-3; D gene ambiguous. The ends were cut back, 1 base at V and 5 bases at J, with 10 bases in the middle. The germline V gene encodes CDR1 SGHAT and CDR2 FQNNGV. The CDR3 has 14 residues. The CDR3 loop reads CASSLADSLDTQYF. Here the CDR3 DNA reads TGTGCCAGCAGCTTAGCCGACTCCTTAGATACGCAGTATTTT.

The CDR3 protein is CASSSAARGLAGELFF. DNA of the CDR3: TGTGCCAGCAGCTCAGCCGCCAGGGGGCTTGCCGGGGAGCTGTTTTTT. This sequence joins TRBV7-8 and TRBJ2-2, with 8 bases identical to TRBD1. The germline V gene has CDR1 SGHVS and CDR2 FQNEAQ. The ends lost 4 bases at V and 6 bases at J; junction bases unmatched: 10. The CDR3 runs 16 residues.